The source of this T cell receptor beta chain is a study of cytomegalovirus exposure and HLA in healthy donors. In the study overall: Out of fewer than 400 genotyped donors, about 76% belonged to the Caucasian-associated ancestry cluster. Study-wide results and caveats: About 87% or about 30% of the time was how often most TCR beta V segments were productive, according to an earlier analysis. In a later analysis, a missense DCLRE1C variant was linked to TCR beta V- and J-gene trimming. Despite most TCR sequences being rare, some public TCRs occurred in many donors.

A few counts support this clone. As yet, its antigen is unknown. Germline V gene data show CDR1 as SGHTA and CDR2 as FQGNSA. The V gene lost 5 bases and the J gene lost 7 bases, with 20 bases spanning the gap. This CDR3 is built from 15 residues. The PCR used 60 Vbeta and 13 Jbeta primers. Using immunoSEQ multiplex PCR, the repertoire was profiled, and TCRdb retains in-frame clones only, with some absent. The table has some 110,000 clones, 69% seen once. V gene TRBV7-2 combines with J gene TRBJ1-2; D possibly corresponds to TRBD1 (5 bases). The clonotype comes from a young man in good health and CMV-seronegative. The sample comprised PBMCs. The DNA for the CDR3 is TGTGCCAGCAGCCCACCGGGAGGGGCCGTCGGTGGCTACACCTTC. Translated: CASSPPGGAVGGYTF.